This TCR beta chain was sequenced during a study of shared clonotypes between healthy human individuals. Study-level background: Three plates each covered CD4 naive and memory; CD8 naive two, CD8 memory one. Broader study findings: Enrolling few donors narrowed the genetic and exposure-history diversity that was represented. Across four donors, naive CD4 shared roughly 5%, naive CD8 over 3%, memory CD4 less than 2.5%, memory CD8 under 0.5%.

Naive CD8 cells lacked CD45RO, underwent positive selection for CCR7 and left out terminally differentiated effector memory CD45RA+ cells. Regarding this clone: Its specificity is unknown.

Clones were sequenced by immunoSEQ multiplex PCR, and TCRdb holds only the in-frame ones, with some missing. The profile shows about 2.1 million clones, around 95% of them singletons. The CDR3 extends over 14 amino acids. V lost 2 bases to trimming and J lost 4 bases, with 11 bases between them. Per the germline V gene, CDR1 is SEHNR and CDR2 is FQNEAQ (reference sequence). What was sequenced was naive CD8+ T cells from PBMCs. This sequence was found in a man younger than 30 in good health. Some clones in this sample may be carry-over from other donors' samples. The chain links TRBV7-9 to TRBJ1-1; D might be TRBD1 (5 bases). The CDR3 region has the DNA TGTGCCAGCAGCTTAAGGGACTTTGTCACTGAAGCTTTCTTT. Protein sequence: CASSLRDFVTEAFF.